These 3 T cell receptor beta chains were all obtained from the same sample, sequenced in a study of T cell responses to AZD1222 COVID-19 vaccine. Repertoires were generated with immunoSEQ multiplex PCR, while TCRdb's copy carries only in-frame clones and drops some. The sample includes over 100,000 clones, roughly 84% seen only once; the top ten take roughly 9%. Material: peripheral blood, obtained on day 0 of AZD1222 vaccination. Every receptor here comes from an adult in good health.

For the CDR3, the DNA is TGTGCCAGCAGCTTGAGGACAGGGGCGGGCTATGGCTACACCTTC. It translates to CASSLRTGAGYGYTF. The V call is TRBV9, the J call TRBJ1-2, with 9 bases matching TRBD1. The ends lost 4 bases at V and 4 bases at J; junction bases unmatched: 8. CDR3 size: 15 residues. From germline, CDR1 is SGDLS and CDR2 YYNGEE.

The chain links TRBV11-2 to TRBJ1-1; no definite D call. The CDR3 sequence is 14 residues long. Germline-derived CDR1 and CDR2 are SGHAT and FQNNGV. V dropped 4 bases and J dropped 0 bases, with 9 bases sitting between them. CDR3 coding DNA: TGTGCCAGCAGCTCGCTTACTTTGAACACTGAAGCTTTCTTT. Translation: CASSSLTLNTEAFF.

This clone has more than one count but fewer than ten. The rearrangement joins TRBV6-5 to TRBJ2-7; D possibly corresponds to TRBD1 (5 bases). Between the trimmed V and J ends, which lost 2 bases and 4 bases, there was a span of 15 bases. CDR1 is MNHEY, CDR2 SVGAGI, per germline. This CDR3 region has 15 residues. CDR3 DNA: TGTGCCAGCAGTTACCGGAGACAGAGGATATACGAGCAGTACTTC. Residues: CASSYRRQRIYEQYF.